This T cell receptor beta chain derives from a study of blood T cells in healthy people across ages. General study findings and limits: It was held that the diversity estimates obtained from one million T cells were underestimates. Naive CD4+ cell counts and diversity both ran higher in long-lived than in aged donors.

V lost 4 bases and J lost 6, with 15 bases in between. The germline gives CDR1 DFQATT, CDR2 SNEGSKA (reference sequence). The CDR3 is 13 amino acids. A word on this clonotype: Its antigen is currently unknown.

A second roughly 7 to 11 cycle PCR used barcoded and J-beta primers. TCRdb reprocessed the 5' RACE reads via MiXCR and lists one record per CDR3 protein. The table lists 450,000 to 700,000 distinct CDR3 sequences, roughly a quarter of them singletons. The V and J genes are TRBV20-1 and TRBJ2-5, with D possibly being TRBD1 or TRBD2 (5 bases each). The sample taken for sequencing was blood. The receptor was derived from a woman between 65 and 79 years old in good health. The CDR3 spells CSATGRDEKTQYF. In DNA, the CDR3 is TGCAGTGCTACTGGTCGGGACGAGAAGACCCAGTACTTC.